This T cell receptor (beta chain) came from a study of CD8 T cells in ankylosing spondylitis. A remark on this clonotype: Its antigen remains unidentified.

MiXCR, applied by TCRdb to the 5' RACE reads, yields one record per CDR3 protein. The table lists 700,000 to 850,000 distinct CDR3 sequences, 12% of them singletons. Whole-study findings and limits: Within ankylosing spondylitis blood, a TCR beta motif made up of roughly eight highly homologous variants appeared to be characteristic. Disease-linked clones had a CD8+ phenotype and relatively low frequency in peripheral blood. Enrichment of disease-linked clones was reportedly significant in matched ankylosing spondylitis synovial fluid. Some of the motif variants had earlier been found in reactive arthritis patients' fluid and blood.

Specimen: blood, either unsorted or a sorted T cell fraction (not recorded which). The sequence was collected from a male donor with ankylosing spondylitis.

CDR3 in amino acids: CASSQDFFAGSYNEQFF. Here the CDR3 DNA reads TGCGCCAGCAGCCAAGATTTTTTTGCTGGATCCTACAATGAGCAGTTCTTC. The V call is TRBV4-3, the J call TRBJ2-1, with no clear D. With 0 bases removed from V and 1 base from J, the gap between germline ends came to 13 bases. The CDR3 has 17 amino acids. Per germline, CDR1 LGHNA and CDR2 YSLEER.